This T cell receptor beta chain was sequenced during a study of a mutant IDH1 vaccine in newly diagnosed glioma. Study background: Patients in the study were vaccinated eight times, receiving shots in weeks 1, 3, 5, 7, 11, 15, 19 and 23. Sex among treated patients split 62.5% male, approximately 38% female; mean age was roughly 40 years. Prior therapy was radiotherapy, temozolomide, or both; most received both.

Concerning this clone: No antigen is known for it.

Germline V CDR1 and CDR2: SGHRS, YFSETQ. V lost 6 bases to trimming and J lost 7 bases; unmatched junction nucleotides: 12. The CDR3 runs 14 residues. The time point here: week 11, during vaccination. Every single dose of the vaccine, 300 ug of mutant IDH1 20-mer peptide, came with topical imiquimod. New WHO grade 3 or 4 IDH1-mutant, ATRX-lost astrocytomas were present in all donors. Produced via immunoSEQ multiplex PCR; TCRdb's table is partial and in-frame only. The table includes tens of thousands of clones, 90% detected once. The origin of this receptor is a man aged 18 to 30 with glioma. The J gene is TRBJ1-2, the V gene TRBV5-1; 7 nucleotides agree with TRBD1. This sample comprised PBMCs, obtained from a glioma patient whose treatment included an IDH1 peptide vaccine. CDR3 DNA: TGCGCCAGCACTCCGGGACAGAGCTCCTTTGGCTACACCTTC. It yields the protein CASTPGQSSFGYTF. Using reference TRBV5-1 and TRBJ1-2 for the parts outside the CDR3, the full variable domain is KAGVTQTPRYLIKTRGQQVTLSCSPISGHRSVSWYQQTPGQGLQFLFEYFSETQRNKGNFPGRFSGRQFSNSRSEMNVSTLELGDSALYLCASTPGQSSFGYTFGSGTRLTVV.